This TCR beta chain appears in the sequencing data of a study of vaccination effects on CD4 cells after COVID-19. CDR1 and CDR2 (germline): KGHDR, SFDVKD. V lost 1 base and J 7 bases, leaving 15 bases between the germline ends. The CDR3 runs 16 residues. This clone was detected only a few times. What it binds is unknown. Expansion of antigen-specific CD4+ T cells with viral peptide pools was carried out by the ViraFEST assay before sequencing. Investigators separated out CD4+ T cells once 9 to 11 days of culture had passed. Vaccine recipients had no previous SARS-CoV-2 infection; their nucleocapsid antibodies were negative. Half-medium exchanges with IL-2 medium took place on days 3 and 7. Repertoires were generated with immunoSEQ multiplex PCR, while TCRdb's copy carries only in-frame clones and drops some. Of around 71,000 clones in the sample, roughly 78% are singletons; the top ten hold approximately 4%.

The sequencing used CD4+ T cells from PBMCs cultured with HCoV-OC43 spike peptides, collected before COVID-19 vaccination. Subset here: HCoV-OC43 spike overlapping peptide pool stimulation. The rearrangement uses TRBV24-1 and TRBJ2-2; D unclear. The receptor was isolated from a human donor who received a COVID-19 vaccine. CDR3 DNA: TGTGCCACCAGTGATTTCGGGCGGACCGCCGGCGGGGAGCTGTTTTTT. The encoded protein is CATSDFGRTAGGELFF.